This T cell receptor beta chain was observed in a study of patients and donors after allogeneic stem cell transplantation. TCRdb reprocessed the RT-PCR reads with MiXCR, giving one entry per CDR3 protein. The repertoire holds 410,000 or so distinct CDR3 sequences, with roughly 17% as singletons. This CDR3 spans 14 amino acids. Trimming left V 2 bases short and J 2 bases short, with 6 bases between. CDR1 and CDR2 from the germline V gene are MNHEY and SVGAGI. This clonotype was observed at least ten times. The clonotype comes from a human donor who was either an allogeneic HSCT recipient or a stem cell or donor lymphocyte infusion donor (not recorded which). It is not recorded whose cells these are; they may come from a transplant donor. The chain is built from TRBV6-5 and TRBJ2-2; D is unclear. Input material: blood, either unsorted or a sorted T cell fraction (not recorded which). CDR3 sequence: CASSYGENTGELFF. Written as DNA, the CDR3 is TGTGCCAGCAGTTACGGAGAAAACACCGGGGAGCTGTTTTTT.